The entry below gives a single TCR beta chain sequence along with its context. The target antigen is unknown. This sample is part of a study of T cells in Graves' hyperthyroidism and ophthalmopathy. Notes on the study in general: A median 6.5 months before onset, the model predicted ophthalmopathy.

The V gene's germline CDR1 is MRHNA and CDR2 SNTAGT. The CDR3 runs to 16 residues. The ends lost 6 bases at V and 4 bases at J; junction bases unmatched: 13. Stable disease denoted Graves' hyperthyroidism without ophthalmopathy progression within 18 months. Newly diagnosed patients aged 18 to 65 had hyperthyroidism of under 2 months' duration. Amplification targeted TCR beta CDR3 regions from RNA transcripts. The TCR CDR3 first-round RT-PCR relied on the HTBI primer set. TCRdb redid the calling of the multiplex PCR reads with MiXCR, one entry per CDR3 protein. The sample carries roughly 300,000 distinct CDR3 sequences, approximately 13% recorded once.

The specimen sequenced was blood. This TCR was sampled from a woman aged 30 to 39 with Graves' hyperthyroidism. The rearrangement links TRBV6-4 to TRBJ2-7; 9 positions agree with TRBD2. CDR3 sequence (DNA): TGTGCCAGCAGCCGCGGGAGGGGCCGTAAACCTTACGAGCAGTACTTC. Protein: CASSRGRGRKPYEQYF.